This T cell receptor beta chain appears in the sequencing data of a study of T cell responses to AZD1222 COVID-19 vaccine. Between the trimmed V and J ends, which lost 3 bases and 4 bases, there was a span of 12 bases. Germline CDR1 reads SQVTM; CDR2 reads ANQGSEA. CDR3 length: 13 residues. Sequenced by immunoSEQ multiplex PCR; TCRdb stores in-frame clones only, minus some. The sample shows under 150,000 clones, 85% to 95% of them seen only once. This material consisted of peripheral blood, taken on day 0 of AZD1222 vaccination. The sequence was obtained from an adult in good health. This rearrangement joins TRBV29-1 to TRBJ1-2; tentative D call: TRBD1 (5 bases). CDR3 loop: CSVDTDSIYGYTF. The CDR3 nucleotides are TGCAGCGTTGATACTGACAGTATCTATGGCTACACCTTC.